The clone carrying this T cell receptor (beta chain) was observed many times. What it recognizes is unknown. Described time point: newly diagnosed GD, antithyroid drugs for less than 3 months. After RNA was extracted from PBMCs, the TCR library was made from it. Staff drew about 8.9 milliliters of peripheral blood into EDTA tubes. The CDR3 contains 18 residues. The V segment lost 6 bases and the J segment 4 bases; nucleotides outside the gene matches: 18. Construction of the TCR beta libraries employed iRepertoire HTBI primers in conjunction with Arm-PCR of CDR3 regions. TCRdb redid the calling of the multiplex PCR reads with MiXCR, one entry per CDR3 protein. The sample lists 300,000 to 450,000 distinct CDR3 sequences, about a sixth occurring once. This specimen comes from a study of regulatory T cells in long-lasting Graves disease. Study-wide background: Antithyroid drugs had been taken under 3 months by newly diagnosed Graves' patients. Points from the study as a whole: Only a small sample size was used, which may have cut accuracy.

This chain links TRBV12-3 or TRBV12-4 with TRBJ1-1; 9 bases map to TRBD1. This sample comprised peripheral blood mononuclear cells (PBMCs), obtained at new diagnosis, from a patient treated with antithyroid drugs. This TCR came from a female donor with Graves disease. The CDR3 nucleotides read TGTGCCAGCAGAGCGGGGGGGGTAAACAGGGGGCGCCTCACTGAAGCTTTCTTT. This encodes CASRAGGVNRGRLTEAFF.